Presented here are 23 T cell receptor beta chains from one specimen sequenced in a study of blood T cell repertoires in COVID-19. Measured with immunoSEQ multiplex PCR; TCRdb has only the in-frame clones, and not every one. Of around 150,000 clones listed, more than 75% are singletons. The sequenced sample was peripheral blood. The receptors shown here come from a man between 60 and 75 years old with acute or convalescent COVID-19.

This chain links TRBV29-1 with TRBJ1-2; TRBD1 matches 10 bases. The CDR3 is made up of 13 amino acids. After removal of 6 bases from V and 7 bases from J, the junction contained 8 bases not matched to a gene. Germline values: CDR1 SQVTM, CDR2 ANQGSEA. The CDR3 protein is CSVSGTGVGGYTF. Here the CDR3 DNA reads TGCAGCGTGTCCGGGACAGGGGTCGGTGGCTACACCTTC.

This rearrangement joins TRBV2 to TRBJ2-7; 7 positions match TRBD1. Germline V gives CDR1 SNHLY, CDR2 FYNNEI. This CDR3 spans 13 amino acids. Unmatched junction bases numbered 4, after V lost 8 bases and J lost 0 bases. For the CDR3, the DNA is TGTGCCAGCGGACAGGATTACTCCTACGAGCAGTACTTC. Protein: CASGQDYSYEQYF.

The chain combines TRBV4-1 with TRBJ1-3; possibly TRBD1 for D (6 bases). There are 17 residues in the CDR3. Deletions cut 5 bases from V and 7 bases from J, with 24 bases between. Germline CDR1 and CDR2: MGHRA and YSYEKL. The CDR3 here is CASSSREGGGGFNTIYF. CDR3 bases: TGCGCCAGCAGCTCGCGCGAGGGGGGGGGAGGATTCAACACCATATATTTT.

The chain couples TRBV19 to TRBJ1-5; D is ambiguous. The CDR3 contains 15 residues. V was clipped by 3 bases and J by 6 bases, with 15 bases between them. Germline V gene lookup returns CDR1 LNHDA and CDR2 SQIVND (reference sequence). CDR3 sequence reads: CASSIGVKVSQPQHF. CDR3 in DNA: TGTGCCAGTAGTATCGGGGTGAAGGTTAGTCAGCCCCAGCATTTT. The full variable domain, its missing parts supplied by reference TRBV19 and TRBJ1-5, is DGGITQSPKYLFRKEGQNVTLSCEQNLNHDAMYWYRQDPGQGLRLIYYSQIVNDFQKGDIAEGYSVSREKKESFPLTVTSAQKNPTAFYLCASSIGVKVSQPQHFGDGTRLSIL.

J is TRBJ1-4 and V is TRBV19; 8 bases map to TRBD1. V shed 4 bases and J 8 bases; nucleotides not matched to a gene: 9. This CDR3 spans 15 amino acids. CDR1 is LNHDA and CDR2 is SQIVND in the germline V gene (reference sequence). The CDR3 loop is CASSTGQAAPEKLFF. The CDR3 DNA reads TGTGCCAGTAGTACGGGACAGGCCGCACCAGAAAAACTGTTTTTT. Filled out from reference TRBV19 and TRBJ1-4, the complete variable domain reads DGGITQSPKYLFRKEGQNVTLSCEQNLNHDAMYWYRQDPGQGLRLIYYSQIVNDFQKGDIAEGYSVSREKKESFPLTVTSAQKNPTAFYLCASSTGQAAPEKLFFGSGTQLSVL.

This clone was observed a few times. V is TRBV11-2 and J is TRBJ2-5; a weak D match, TRBD2 (5 bases). V lost 6 bases and J lost 0, with 11 bases in between. CDR3 length: 14 amino acids. Looked up from germline, CDR1 is SGHAT and CDR2 is FQNNGV. CDR3 coding DNA: TGTGCCAGCAGTTTTCCCGGGAACCAAGAGACCCAGTACTTC. Amino acids: CASSFPGNQETQYF.

This clone is a singleton in its sample. The chain links TRBV19 to TRBJ2-7; 12 bases are a match to TRBD2. Losses at the gene ends were 4 bases for V and 3 bases for J; bases not matched to a gene: 7. The CDR3 contains 16 residues. The germline V gene encodes CDR1 LNHDA and CDR2 SQIVND (reference sequence). The CDR3: CASSKGRTSGNYEQYF. For the CDR3, the DNA is TGTGCCAGTAGTAAAGGGAGGACTAGCGGGAACTACGAGCAGTACTTC.

CDR3 sequence: CASSVEAGGAHYEQYF. CDR3 bases: TGTGCCAGCAGCGTAGAGGCGGGAGGCGCCCATTACGAGCAGTACTTC. The chain links TRBV9 to TRBJ2-7; 8 bases align to TRBD2. CDR1 and CDR2 (germline): SGDLS, YYNGEE. CDR3 length equals 16 residues. Trimming removed 0 bases from V and 4 bases from J; junction bases left unmatched: 9.

V and J are TRBV10-2 and TRBJ1-5; 7 bases are shared with TRBD1. The germline CDR1 and CDR2 sequences are WSHSY and SAAADI. The trim removed 6 bases at V and 6 bases at J, leaving 2 bases unmatched. The CDR3 is 12 amino acids. The CDR3 sequence is CASRTGSQPQHF. The CDR3 nucleotides are TGCGCCAGCAGGACAGGGAGTCAGCCCCAGCATTTT.

V is TRBV11-2 and J is TRBJ1-1, with D possibly being TRBD1 (5 bases). Trimming took 5 bases from V and 8 from J, leaving 12 bases between them. CDR1 and CDR2 from the germline V gene are SGHAT and FQNNGV. The CDR3 extends over 12 amino acids. CDR3: CASSTQTEEAFF. DNA for the CDR3: TGTGCCAGCAGCACCCAGACAGAAGAAGCTTTCTTT. The whole variable domain, remainder taken from reference TRBV11-2 and TRBJ1-1, is EAGVAQSPRYKIIEKRQSVAFWCNPISGHATLYWYQQILGQGPKLLIQFQNNGVVDDSQLPKDRFSAERLKGVDSTLKIQPAKLEDSAVYLCASSTQTEEAFFGQGTRLTVV.

The genes are TRBV7-9 and TRBJ2-1, with 11 bases aligning to TRBD2. Per the germline V gene, CDR1 is SEHNR and CDR2 is FQNEAQ (reference sequence). The CDR3 length is 15 residues. V shed 4 bases, J shed 8 bases, and the junction held 7 bases outside the gene matches. CDR3 nucleotide sequence: TGTGCCAGCAGCTCCTATTCTAGCGGGAGGTATGAGCAGTTCTTC. The encoded protein is CASSSYSSGRYEQFF.

This sequence joins TRBV6-5 and TRBJ2-1; D is ambiguous. Germline V lookup: CDR1 MNHEY, CDR2 SVGAGI. Trimming removed 2 bases from V and 0 bases from J, with 8 bases in between. The length of the CDR3 is 15 residues. The CDR3 DNA reads as TGTGCCAGCAGTTACACTTGGAGCTCCTACAATGAGCAGTTCTTC. Protein product: CASSYTWSSYNEQFF.

This rearrangement joins TRBV5-1 to TRBJ2-3, with 8 bases identical to TRBD1. V lost 4 bases, J lost 3 bases, and 4 bases stayed unmatched. CDR3 size: 14 residues. Germline V gene sequence: CDR1 SGHRS, CDR2 YFSETQ. CDR3 coding DNA: TGCGCCAGCAGCAGGGACAGGCAAACAGATACGCAGTATTTT. This encodes CASSRDRQTDTQYF. The full variable domain, with the rest looked up from reference TRBV5-1 and TRBJ2-3, is KAGVTQTPRYLIKTRGQQVTLSCSPISGHRSVSWYQQTPGQGLQFLFEYFSETQRNKGNFPGRFSGRQFSNSRSEMNVSTLELGDSALYLCASSRDRQTDTQYFGPGTRLTVL.

This clone was seen a handful of times. V gene TRBV7-8 combines with J gene TRBJ1-5; 7 bases are a match to TRBD1. Germline V CDR1 and CDR2: SGHVS, FQNEAQ. The CDR3 spans 16 residues. V shed 5 bases and J 4 bases; nucleotides not matched to a gene: 11. CDR3 sequence (DNA): TGTGCCAGCAGCGAAAGGAGGGGACAGTTAAATCAGCCCCAGCATTTT. It codes for CASSERRGQLNQPQHF. Using reference TRBV7-8 and TRBJ1-5 for the parts outside the CDR3, the full variable domain is GAGVSQSPRYKVAKRGQDVALRCDPISGHVSLFWYQQALGQGPEFLTYFQNEAQLDKSGLPSDRFFAERPEGSVSTLKIQRTQQEDSAVYLCASSERRGQLNQPQHFGDGTRLSIL.

The rearrangement links TRBV30 to TRBJ2-5; D uncertain. The germline gives CDR1 GTSNPN, CDR2 SVGIG (reference sequence). CDR3 size: 12 residues. V gave up 2 bases and J gave up 0 bases, with 4 bases separating them. The DNA of the CDR3 is TGTGCCTGGAGTCGTTACCAAGAGACCCAGTACTTC. Amino acid sequence: CAWSRYQETQYF.

The V gene is TRBV6-6, the J gene TRBJ1-2; 7 positions match TRBD1. The CDR3 contains 14 residues. Germline V lookup: CDR1 MNHNY, CDR2 SVGAGI (reference sequence). J gave up 1 base and V 5 bases, and 4 bases lay outside the gene matches. The CDR3 sequence: CASSGTEDNYGYTF. The CDR3 region has the DNA TGTGCCAGCAGTGGGACAGAGGATAACTATGGCTACACCTTC.

This sequence joins TRBV18 and TRBJ2-2, with 12 nucleotides matching TRBD1. Unmatched junction bases numbered 3, after V lost 1 base and J lost 3 bases. The CDR3 has 17 amino acids. CDR1 KGHSH and CDR2 LQKENI come from the germline V gene. CDR3 amino acids: CASSPQGQGAYTGELFF. The CDR3 coding sequence is TGTGCCAGCTCACCACAGGGACAGGGGGCCTACACCGGGGAGCTGTTTTTT.

The genes are TRBV6-5 and TRBJ2-7; TRBD1 matches at 8 bases. V lost 6 bases, J lost 2 bases, and 9 bases stayed unmatched. There are 15 residues in the CDR3. Germline V gene lookup returns CDR1 MNHEY and CDR2 SVGAGI. CDR3 coding DNA: TGTGCCAGCAGCAGCCCCGGGACAGGAGCCTACGAGCAGTACTTC. This codes for CASSSPGTGAYEQYF.

The chain combines TRBV27 with TRBJ2-1; D might be TRBD2 (6 bases). The CDR3 consists of 15 residues. The germline CDR1 and CDR2 sequences are MNHEY and SMNVEV (reference sequence). The V end was cut by 6 bases, the J end by 4 bases, with 16 bases between. CDR3 sequence (DNA): TGTGCCAGCAGAATTTGGGGCGGGACTTACAATGAGCAGTTCTTC. This gives the protein CASRIWGGTYNEQFF.

The rearrangement joins TRBV27 to TRBJ2-5; 8 positions match TRBD2. CDR1 and CDR2 (germline): MNHEY, SMNVEV (reference sequence). V lost 2 bases and J lost 5; bases outside the gene matches: 4. CDR3 length: 14 residues. In DNA, the CDR3 is TGTGCCAGCAGTTTAGGGACTAGTGGCGAGACCCAGTACTTC. Protein product: CASSLGTSGETQYF.

The chain is built from TRBV5-1 and TRBJ2-3; perhaps TRBD2 as D (6 bases). The CDR3 extends over 15 amino acids. V lost 0 bases, J lost 0 bases, and 8 bases lay in between. CDR1 and CDR2 from the germline V gene are SGHRS and YFSETQ. The CDR3 sequence: CASSLVGGSTDTQYF. CDR3 DNA: TGCGCCAGCAGCTTGGTCGGGGGTAGCACAGATACGCAGTATTTT.

This chain uses TRBV30 with TRBJ2-5, with 7 bases matching TRBD2. Looked up from germline, CDR1 is GTSNPN and CDR2 is SVGIG (reference sequence). J lost 5 bases, V lost 2 bases, and 11 bases had no gene match. The CDR3 contains 15 residues. The CDR3 DNA reads as TGTGCCTGGAGTCCCACGGGGGGAGCCGGGGAGACCCAGTACTTC. Amino acids: CAWSPTGGAGETQYF.

The chain is built from TRBV27 and TRBJ2-3; D remains ambiguous. CDR1 and CDR2 (germline): MNHEY, SMNVEV (reference sequence). This CDR3 is 15 amino acids long. Trimming took 7 bases from V and 2 from J, leaving 16 bases between them. The CDR3 region is CASTPGFQITDTQYF. CDR3 coding DNA: TGTGCCAGCACCCCAGGTTTCCAGATCACAGATACGCAGTATTTT.